Listed below are T cell receptor beta chains from one sample, sequenced in a study of regulatory T cells in long-lasting Graves disease. TCRdb called the multiplex PCR reads again in MiXCR, with one record for every CDR3 protein. The repertoire holds 520,000 or so distinct CDR3 sequences, with around 11% as singletons. These data were also reused for a study on T cells in Graves' hyperthyroidism and ophthalmopathy.

The sample consisted of peripheral blood mononuclear cells (PBMCs), taken at new diagnosis, from a patient treated with antithyroid drugs. These receptors all stem from a woman in her 30s with Graves disease. The CDR3 runs from the conserved cysteine through the conserved F or W. The order of the fields is clone size, J gene, D gene, V gene, CDR3 protein, CDR3 DNA. A D gene is named only where the DNA matches it firmly. Where a row states a size, it is once, few, many or the class of an expanded clone; other rows omit it.

abundance: NA; j_gene: TRBJ2-4; d_gene: TRBD1; v_gene: TRBV11-2; CDR3aa: CASSLGDRKNIQYF; CDR3nt: TGTGCCAGCAGCTTAGGGGACAGGAAAAACATTCAGTACTTC
abundance: few; j_gene: TRBJ2-1; d_gene: NA; v_gene: TRBV29-1; CDR3aa: CSVAGAGNEQFF; CDR3nt: TGCAGCGTGGCAGGGGCGGGCAATGAGCAGTTCTTC
abundance: few; j_gene: TRBJ2-1; d_gene: NA; v_gene: TRBV7-2; CDR3aa: CASSKGGSYNEQFF; CDR3nt: TGTGCCAGCAGCAAAGGGGGCTCCTACAATGAGCAGTTCTTC
abundance: few; j_gene: TRBJ2-1; d_gene: TRBD1; v_gene: TRBV2; CDR3aa: CASSEALRTDRGRQNEQFF; CDR3nt: TGTGCCAGCAGTGAAGCGCTCCGAACGGACAGGGGGCGCCAGAATGAGCAGTTCTTC
abundance: many; j_gene: TRBJ2-1; d_gene: NA; v_gene: TRBV30; CDR3aa: CAWSGLAYNEQFF; CDR3nt: TGTGCCTGGAGTGGTCTAGCTTACAATGAGCAGTTCTTC
abundance: few; j_gene: TRBJ2-7; d_gene: TRBD1; v_gene: TRBV4-2; CDR3aa: CASSQESLFGTALPF; CDR3nt: TGTGCCAGCAGCCAAGAAAGCCTCTTCGGGACAGCCCTACCTTTC
abundance: NA; j_gene: TRBJ1-5; d_gene: TRBD1; v_gene: TRBV5-1; CDR3aa: CASSRQGSQPQHF; CDR3nt: TGCGCCAGCAGCCGACAGGGGAGTCAGCCCCAGCATTTT
abundance: few; j_gene: TRBJ1-6; d_gene: NA; v_gene: TRBV20-1; CDR3aa: CSAVWAPVSPLHF; CDR3nt: TGCAGTGCTGTCTGGGCACCAGTATCACCCCTCCACTTT
abundance: many; j_gene: TRBJ2-1; d_gene: NA; v_gene: TRBV20-1; CDR3aa: CSAREAASYNEQFF; CDR3nt: TGCAGTGCTAGAGAGGCCGCCTCCTACAATGAGCAGTTCTTC
abundance: few; j_gene: TRBJ1-1; d_gene: NA; v_gene: TRBV20-1; CDR3aa: CSARQQGRGTEAFF; CDR3nt: TGCAGTGCTAGACAACAGGGTAGAGGCACTGAAGCTTTCTTT
abundance: many; j_gene: TRBJ2-4; d_gene: NA; v_gene: TRBV3-1; CDR3aa: CASSHRGGNIQYF; CDR3nt: TGTGCCAGCAGCCACAGGGGCGGAAACATTCAGTACTTC
abundance: NA; j_gene: TRBJ2-1; d_gene: TRBD2; v_gene: TRBV7-8; CDR3aa: CASSQGLAGGDEQFF; CDR3nt: TGTGCCAGCAGCCAAGGACTAGCGGGAGGGGATGAGCAGTTCTTC
abundance: many; j_gene: TRBJ1-4; d_gene: NA; v_gene: TRBV20-1; CDR3aa: CSAYPIQGILANEKLFF; CDR3nt: TGCAGTGCTTACCCTATTCAAGGGATTTTAGCTAATGAAAAACTGTTTTTT
abundance: many; j_gene: TRBJ2-3; d_gene: TRBD2; v_gene: TRBV7-2; CDR3aa: CASSLDGLAGLGTQYF; CDR3nt: TGTGCCAGCAGCTTAGACGGGCTAGCGGGGCTAGGAACGCAGTATTTT
abundance: many; j_gene: TRBJ2-5; d_gene: TRBD1; v_gene: TRBV29-1; CDR3aa: CSVRTGKQETQYF; CDR3nt: TGCAGCGTTCGGACAGGGAAACAAGAGACCCAGTACTTC
abundance: NA; j_gene: TRBJ2-3; d_gene: TRBD2; v_gene: TRBV19; CDR3aa: CASSMAGGELDTQYF; CDR3nt: TGTGCCAGTAGTATGGCGGGAGGGGAGCTGGATACGCAGTATTTT
abundance: many; j_gene: TRBJ1-1; d_gene: NA; v_gene: TRBV9; CDR3aa: CASSASPGHTEAFF; CDR3nt: TGTGCCAGCAGCGCAAGCCCGGGACACACTGAAGCTTTCTTT
abundance: NA; j_gene: TRBJ2-5; d_gene: NA; v_gene: TRBV20-1; CDR3aa: CSASPSSDRDFQETQYF; CDR3nt: TGCAGTGCTAGCCCTTCTAGCGACCGTGATTTCCAAGAGACCCAGTACTTC
abundance: NA; j_gene: TRBJ1-1; d_gene: TRBD1; v_gene: TRBV19; CDR3aa: CASSATGTGLEAFF; CDR3nt: TGTGCCAGTAGTGCAACCGGGACAGGGCTTGAAGCTTTCTTT
abundance: many; j_gene: TRBJ2-3; d_gene: TRBD2; v_gene: TRBV5-1; CDR3aa: CASSFLLAGVADTQYF; CDR3nt: TGCGCCAGCAGCTTCCTTCTAGCGGGAGTGGCAGATACGCAGTATTTT
abundance: many; j_gene: TRBJ2-5; d_gene: NA; v_gene: TRBV28; CDR3aa: CASSLGDVETQYF; CDR3nt: TGTGCCAGCAGTTTAGGGGACGTAGAGACCCAGTACTTC
abundance: NA; j_gene: TRBJ1-3; d_gene: NA; v_gene: TRBV9; CDR3aa: CASSAPDGAAYGNTIYF; CDR3nt: TGTGCCAGCAGCGCCCCAGACGGCGCAGCTTATGGAAACACCATATATTTT
abundance: NA; j_gene: TRBJ2-7; d_gene: NA; v_gene: TRBV20-1; CDR3aa: CSARDLRRGRPYEQYF; CDR3nt: TGCAGTGCTAGAGATTTGCGCAGGGGCCGGCCCTACGAGCAGTACTTC
abundance: NA; j_gene: TRBJ2-2; d_gene: TRBD1; v_gene: TRBV9; CDR3aa: CASSVGQGNTGELFF; CDR3nt: TGTGCCAGCAGCGTAGGACAGGGGAACACCGGGGAGCTGTTTTTT
abundance: many; j_gene: TRBJ1-1; d_gene: NA; v_gene: TRBV15; CDR3aa: CATSREPFLNTEAFF; CDR3nt: TGTGCCACCAGCAGAGAGCCATTTTTGAACACTGAAGCTTTCTTT
abundance: many; j_gene: TRBJ2-5; d_gene: NA; v_gene: TRBV19; CDR3aa: CASTGQYQETQYF; CDR3nt: TGTGCCAGTACTGGACAGTACCAAGAGACCCAGTACTTC
abundance: many; j_gene: TRBJ2-7; d_gene: TRBD1; v_gene: TRBV12-3/TRBV12-4; CDR3aa: CASSPGQVGYEQYF; CDR3nt: TGTGCCAGCAGTCCCGGACAGGTAGGCTACGAGCAGTACTTC